What follows are 7 T cell receptor beta chains derived from one specimen sequenced in a study of beta chain features in type 1 diabetes. Expressed TCRB transcripts got sequenced, as all isolated RNA was reverse transcribed. The protocol was immunoSEQ multiplex PCR, while the TCRdb copy is restricted to in-frame clones and leaves out a portion. This table holds around 250,000 clones, 11% to 15% found once. The sample taken for sequencing was naive CD4+ T cells from blood. These receptor sequences come from a woman in her thirties or forties in good health.

The gene calls are TRBV2 and TRBJ2-1; 8 nucleotides align to TRBD2. The germline gives CDR1 SNHLY, CDR2 FYNNEI. V shed 10 bases and J 7 bases; nucleotides not matched to a gene: 9. The CDR3 totals 13 residues. The CDR3 region has the DNA TGTGCCATCCGGACTAGCTCTCGGAATGAGCAGTTCTTC. The encoded protein is CAIRTSSRNEQFF.

This clone was seen a handful of times. The CDR3 nucleotides read TGTGCCAGTAAGCGGGGCACTGGGGCCAACGTCCTGACTTTC. Residues: CASKRGTGANVLTF. This rearrangement joins TRBV19 to TRBJ2-6, with TRBD2 matching 7 bases. V lost 7 bases and J lost 2; bases outside the gene matches: 2. Germline CDR1 LNHDA, CDR2 SQIVND (reference sequence). The CDR3 length is 14 residues. The whole variable domain, remainder taken from reference TRBV19 and TRBJ2-6, is DGGITQSPKYLFRKEGQNVTLSCEQNLNHDAMYWYRQDPGQGLRLIYYSQIVNDFQKGDIAEGYSVSREKKESFPLTVTSAQKNPTAFYLCASKRGTGANVLTFGAGSRLTVL.

About this clone itself: Other DNA sequences within the sample encode an identical CDR3. The rearrangement joins TRBV5-1 to TRBJ1-1; 8 bases are a match to TRBD1. CDR1 and CDR2 from the germline V gene are SGHRS and YFSETQ. This CDR3 is 13 amino acids long. The V segment lost 4 bases and the J segment 6 bases; nucleotides outside the gene matches: 5. CDR3 coding DNA: TGCGCCAGCAGCCTCGGACAGGGCCCTGAAGCTTTCTTT. Translated: CASSLGQGPEAFF.

This clone was detected only a few times. The chain has TRBV13 and TRBJ2-2; TRBD1 aligns across 8 bases. Trimming took 5 bases from V and 5 from J; bases not matched to a gene: 7. CDR3 length: 15 residues. The V gene's germline CDR1 is PRHDT and CDR2 FYEKMQ (reference sequence). DNA of the CDR3: TGTGCCAGCAGCCCCAGGGGGCGCGGGACCGGGGAGCTGTTTTTT. It yields the protein CASSPRGRGTGELFF.

This clone appeared a few times. This chain links TRBV10-2 with TRBJ2-2; D possibly corresponds to TRBD2 (7 bases). The CDR3 has 13 amino acids. Germline V lookup: CDR1 WSHSY, CDR2 SAAADI. V was shortened by 11 bases and J by 2 bases, with 12 bases between the two germline ends. The CDR3 sequence is CAGGGGNTGELFF. CDR3 sequence (DNA): TGCGCCGGGGGGGGCGGCAACACCGGGGAGCTGTTTTTT.

In this sample, this clone turned up a few times. The chain joins TRBV2 to TRBJ2-7, with 10 positions matching TRBD1. The J segment lost 6 bases and the V segment lost 5 bases, leaving 4 bases of the junction unmatched. This CDR3 is 13 amino acids long. Germline lookup yields CDR1 SNHLY and CDR2 FYNNEI. The CDR3 sequence: CASSRDRGGEQYF. In nucleotides, the CDR3 is TGTGCCAGCAGTAGGGACAGGGGTGGCGAGCAGTACTTC.

The chain is built from TRBV7-2 and TRBJ1-2; 7 nucleotides match TRBD1. The CDR3 sequence is 15 residues long. Germline lookup yields CDR1 SGHTA and CDR2 FQGNSA. V shed 5 bases, J shed 5 bases, and the junction held 11 bases outside the gene matches. Here the CDR3 reads CASSLDRVETYGYTF. The CDR3 coding sequence is TGTGCCAGCAGCCTAGACAGGGTTGAAACTTATGGCTACACCTTC.